The T cell receptor beta chain described here comes from a study of shared clonotypes between healthy human individuals. Study-level results: Clonotype sharing levels among donors were expected to vary with sequencing depth. Sampling involved blood alone; tissue repertoires likely differ.

Concerning this clone: Its specificity is not known.

Using immunoSEQ multiplex PCR, the repertoire was profiled, and TCRdb retains in-frame clones only, with some absent. The table has millions of clones, approximately 94% seen once; the top ten hold 1.1%. CD8 cells classed as naive were CD45RO-negative and positively selected for CCR7, excluding terminally differentiated effector memory CD45RA+ cells. The receptor's source is a man between 18 and 35 years old in good health. The material sequenced was naive CD8+ T cells sorted from blood.

CDR3 DNA sequence: TGCGCCAGCAGCCAAGGGGAGGGACTTACCCACGAGCAGTACTTC. It specifies CASSQGEGLTHEQYF. The chain carries TRBV4-3 and TRBJ2-7; TRBD2 matches at 7 bases. The CDR3 covers 15 residues. V shed 1 base, J shed 5 bases, and the junction held 8 bases outside the gene matches. Germline CDR1 reads LGHNA; CDR2 reads YSLEER.